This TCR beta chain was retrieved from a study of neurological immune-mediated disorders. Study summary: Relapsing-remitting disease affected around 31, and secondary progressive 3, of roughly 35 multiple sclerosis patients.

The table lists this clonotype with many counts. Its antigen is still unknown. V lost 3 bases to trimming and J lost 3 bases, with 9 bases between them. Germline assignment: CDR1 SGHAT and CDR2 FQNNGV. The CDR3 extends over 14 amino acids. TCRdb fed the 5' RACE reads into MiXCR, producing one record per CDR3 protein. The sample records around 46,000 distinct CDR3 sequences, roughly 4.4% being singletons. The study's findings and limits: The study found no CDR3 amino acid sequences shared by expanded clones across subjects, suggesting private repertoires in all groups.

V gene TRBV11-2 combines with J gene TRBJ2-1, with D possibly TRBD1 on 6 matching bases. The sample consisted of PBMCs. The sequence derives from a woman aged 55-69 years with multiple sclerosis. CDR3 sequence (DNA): TGTGCCAGCAGCTTCATAGGGGGCTACAATGAGCAGTTCTTC. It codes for CASSFIGGYNEQFF.